One sample yielded the 22 T cell receptor beta chains listed below, sequenced in a study of metastatic and nonmetastatic thyroid tumors. No treatment of any kind had been given to any patient before thyroid surgery. MiXCR re-clonotyped the PCR reads for TCRdb. The sample gives some 64,000 clones, roughly 4.1% of which show up once; approximately 20% is in the top ten. Material: blood. Receptor source: a female donor with papillary thyroid cancer or a benign thyroid nodule (not recorded which). Some clones in this sample may be carry-over from other donors' samples.

Concerning this clone: A clone one base away is much larger, so this may be a read error. The J gene is TRBJ1-5, the V gene TRBV5-6; no firm D call. Germline V CDR1 and CDR2: SGHDT, YYEEEE. This CDR3 contains 14 residues. V lost 6 bases to trimming and J lost 1 base, with 11 bases between them. CDR3 sequence reads: CASNFYLSNQPQHF. The CDR3 DNA reads TGTGCCAGCAACTTCTACCTAAGCAATCAGCCCCAGCATTTT.

This clone was seen many times. The V and J genes are TRBV5-1 and TRBJ1-5; no clear D. From germline, CDR1 is SGHRS and CDR2 YFSETQ. V gave up 0 bases and J gave up 7 bases, with 11 bases separating them. The CDR3 is 14 residues long. This CDR3 reads CASSLEAGQQPQHF. The CDR3 coding sequence is TGCGCCAGCAGCTTGGAGGCAGGCCAGCAGCCCCAGCATTTT.

This clone came up a few times. The genes are TRBV28 and TRBJ2-7; the match to TRBD2 covers 12 bases. CDR1 is MDHEN and CDR2 is SYDVKM in the germline V gene. The CDR3 runs to 14 residues. Trimming removed 3 bases from V and 6 bases from J; junction bases left unmatched: 3. In DNA, the CDR3 is TGTGCCAGCAGTTTGGGACTAGCGGGTGGCGAGCAGTACTTC. Translating it yields CASSLGLAGGEQYF.

The rearrangement uses TRBV6-1 and TRBJ2-7; 12 bases align to TRBD2. The CDR3 has 14 amino acids. Trimming took 4 bases from V and 5 from J; bases not matched to a gene: 3. In germline, CDR1 is MNHNS, CDR2 SASEGT. The CDR3 region is CASSASGRAHEQYF. For the CDR3, the DNA is TGTGCCAGCAGTGCTAGCGGGAGGGCCCACGAGCAGTACTTC.

This clone turned up a few times. The rearrangement uses TRBV6-4 and TRBJ2-3; TRBD2 matches 7 bases. Germline assignment: CDR1 MRHNA and CDR2 SNTAGT. There are 17 residues in the CDR3. The junction had 9 bases not matched to a gene; V was cut back by 2 bases and J by 1 base. The CDR3 DNA is TGTGCCAGCAGTGACAGGGCGGGAAGCGGGGGCACAGATACGCAGTATTTT. As protein: CASSDRAGSGGTDTQYF.

This clone was seen ten or more times. The chain recombines TRBV24-1 with TRBJ2-1, with D possibly matching TRBD1 (6 bases). Germline V gene sequence: CDR1 KGHDR, CDR2 SFDVKD. Deletions cut 3 bases from V and 4 bases from J, with 18 bases between. The CDR3 contains 17 residues. The CDR3 bases are TGTGCCACCAGTGATCCCTGGGCAGGACAGCAATACAATGAGCAGTTCTTC. Residues: CATSDPWAGQQYNEQFF.

This clone was observed a few times. A much larger clone sits a single nucleotide away, making a read error possible. This chain joins TRBV29-1 and TRBJ1-2, with D perhaps matching TRBD1 (5 bases). The CDR3 loop spans 13 amino acids. The V gene lost 7 bases and the J gene lost 6 bases, with 18 bases spanning the gap. Germline V gene lookup returns CDR1 SQVTM and CDR2 ANQGSEA. CDR3 in DNA: TGCAGCGGGGACGGGGGAGTGAAGCATGGCTACACCTTC. Protein sequence: CSGDGGVKHGYTF.

This clone was recorded many times. This sequence joins TRBV7-2 and TRBJ1-6; perhaps TRBD1 as D (5 bases). Germline-derived CDR1 and CDR2 are SGHTA and FQGNSA. The ends were cut back, 6 bases at V and 12 bases at J, with 21 bases in the middle. This CDR3 contains 15 residues. The CDR3 sequence: CASRLGDGNLGPLHF. CDR3 nucleotide sequence: TGTGCCAGCAGACTAGGGGACGGGAATTTAGGACCCCTCCACTTT.

This clone was seen more than once but under ten times. The chain combines TRBV28 with TRBJ1-2; 9 nucleotides agree with TRBD1. The CDR3 loop spans 14 amino acids. The V gene's germline CDR1 is MDHEN and CDR2 SYDVKM. V lost 5 bases, J lost 8 bases, and 9 bases stayed unmatched. The CDR3, as DNA: TGTGCCAGCAGTCTGGGCGGGACAGGGAAAGGCTACACCTTC. It encodes CASSLGGTGKGYTF.

This clone was seen repeatedly, ten times or more. This chain joins TRBV7-3 and TRBJ2-6; TRBD1 might be the D (5 bases). Trimming took 2 bases from V and 1 from J, leaving 6 bases between them. The CDR3 has 15 amino acids. In germline, CDR1 is SGHTA, CDR2 FQGTGA. CDR3 amino acids: CASSLAGSGANVLTF. CDR3 nucleotide sequence: TGTGCCAGCAGCTTAGCAGGGTCTGGGGCCAACGTCCTGACTTTC.

In its sample, this clone was seen a few times. A much larger clone sits a single nucleotide away, making a read error possible. The gene calls are TRBV15 and TRBJ1-4; no reliable D call. V was trimmed by 8 bases and J by 8 bases, leaving 15 bases between them. Germline CDR1 LNHNV, CDR2 YYDKDF (reference sequence). The CDR3 length is 13 residues. The CDR3 bases are TGTGCCACCGGCAATAGCCCTAGCGAAAAACTGTTTTTT. Encoded protein: CATGNSPSEKLFF. Full variable domain (missing parts from reference TRBV15 and TRBJ1-4): DAMVIQNPRYQVTQFGKPVTLSCSQTLNHNVMYWYQQKSSQAPKLLFHYYDKDFNNEADTPDNFQSRRPNTSFCFLDIRSPGLGDTAMYLCATGNSPSEKLFFGSGTQLSVL.

This clone showed up many times. V usage is TRBV3-1 and J usage is TRBJ1-1; possibly TRBD1 for D (6 bases). CDR3 length equals 12 residues. V lost 1 base and J lost 10, with 10 bases in between. Per the germline V gene, CDR1 is LGHDT and CDR2 is YNNKEL (reference sequence). CDR3 residues: CASSQVGGVAFF. In DNA, the CDR3 is TGTGCCAGCAGCCAAGTAGGGGGTGTAGCTTTCTTT.

The genes are TRBV18 and TRBJ2-7, with D perhaps assigned TRBD1 or TRBD2 (5 bases each). CDR3 size: 14 residues. The germline V gene has CDR1 KGHSH and CDR2 LQKENI. V lost 4 bases and J lost 2, with 12 bases in between. CDR3 region: CASSLRDGAYEQYF. The CDR3 coding sequence is TGTGCCAGCTCACTCCGGGACGGGGCCTACGAGCAGTACTTC.

This clone was seen only a few times. V usage is TRBV4-1 and J usage is TRBJ2-5, with D perhaps matching TRBD1 or TRBD2 (5 bases each). Germline values: CDR1 MGHRA, CDR2 YSYEKL. V was pared by 0 bases and J by 4 bases, with 12 bases between. The CDR3 is 15 residues long. The CDR3 sequence is CASSQERGTRETQYF. CDR3 DNA sequence: TGCGCCAGCAGCCAAGAGAGGGGAACGAGAGAGACCCAGTACTTC.

In regard to this clone: Sequence at one end of the junction differs from germline and may be a read error. The chain has TRBV24-1 and TRBJ1-2; D is unclear. The CDR3 is 16 residues long. Per germline, CDR1 KGHDR and CDR2 SFDVKD. The CDR3 DNA reads as TGTGACACCAGTGATGGCTCGGGAAAGGGTGCCTATGGCTACACCTTC. Translated, it gives CDTSDGSGKGAYGYTF.

Ten or more counts support this clone. The rearrangement joins TRBV9 to TRBJ1-4, with 8 bases aligning to TRBD1. The CDR3 is made up of 14 amino acids. Germline V gives CDR1 SGDLS, CDR2 YYNGEE. After removal of 4 bases from V and 6 bases from J, the junction contained 5 bases not matched to a gene. CDR3 amino acids: CASSRTGSYEKLFF. The CDR3 DNA reads TGTGCCAGCAGCCGGACAGGGTCTTATGAAAAACTGTTTTTT.

This sequence joins TRBV6-1 and TRBJ1-5; 9 bases align to TRBD1. V lost 8 bases and J lost 6; bases outside the gene matches: 5. The CDR3 totals 13 residues. CDR1 and CDR2 (germline): MNHNS, SASEGT. Here the CDR3 DNA reads TGTGCCAGCTCCGGGACAGGGAGTCAGCCCCAGCATTTT. This encodes CASSGTGSQPQHF.

This clone has only a few counts. The rearrangement uses TRBV5-4 and TRBJ2-1; weak D call: TRBD2 (6 bases). Per germline, CDR1 SGHNT and CDR2 YYREEE (reference sequence). V lost 5 bases, J lost 5 bases, and 14 bases lay in between. This CDR3 is built from 14 residues. The CDR3 bases are TGTGCCAGCAGTTCTCCGGGACTCAACAATGAGCAGTTCTTC. Protein product: CASSSPGLNNEQFF.

This clone was seen at least ten times. The chain couples TRBV7-3 to TRBJ2-2; D tentatively reads TRBD1 or TRBD2 (5 bases each). This CDR3 contains 16 residues. Trimming removed 5 bases at V and 2 bases at J, with 15 bases between. Germline assignment: CDR1 SGHTA and CDR2 FQGTGA. In nucleotides, the CDR3 is TGTGCCAGCAGCCGGGACCTAGTGTCCAACACCGGGGAGCTGTTTTTT. Encoded protein: CASSRDLVSNTGELFF.

In its sample, this clone was seen many times. This chain joins TRBV28 and TRBJ2-1; tentatively, D is TRBD1 (5 bases). Looked up from germline, CDR1 is MDHEN and CDR2 is SYDVKM. With 6 bases removed from V and 2 bases from J, the gap between germline ends came to 14 bases. CDR3 length equals 15 residues. CDR3 in amino acids: CASRMGRRTYNEQFF. In DNA form, the CDR3 reads TGTGCCAGCAGGATGGGGCGACGAACCTACAATGAGCAGTTCTTC.

In the case of this clone: This may be a read error, as it is one base from a much larger clone. Likely a read error: the CDR3 ends without its conserved phenylalanine or tryptophan. This rearrangement joins TRBV19 to TRBJ2-5; no clear D. The CDR3 spans 13 residues. Germline lookup yields CDR1 LNHDA and CDR2 SQIVND (reference sequence). Trimming removed 6 bases at V and 1 base at J, with 9 bases between. The CDR3 spells CASRGMGQETQYS. CDR3 nucleotides: TGTGCCAGTAGAGGGATGGGCCAAGAGACCCAGTACTCC.

The chain recombines TRBV5-1 with TRBJ1-2; possible D gene TRBD1, 6 bases. Deletions cut 4 bases from V and 4 bases from J, with 17 bases between. Germline lookup yields CDR1 SGHRS and CDR2 YFSETQ. The CDR3 runs 15 residues. Written as DNA, the CDR3 is TGCGCCAGCAGCCCGGAACAGGGTCGGCTCTATGGCTACACCTTC. It is translated as CASSPEQGRLYGYTF.